The entry below describes one TCR beta chain. This entry comes from a study of blood T cell repertoires in COVID-19. CDR1 and CDR2 from the germline V gene are SEHNR and FQNEAQ (reference sequence). The trim removed 4 bases at V and 4 bases at J, leaving 4 bases unmatched. The CDR3 length is 14 residues. The protocol was immunoSEQ multiplex PCR, while the TCRdb copy is restricted to in-frame clones and leaves out a portion. The sample yields fewer than 400,000 clones, 80% to 90% seen once. This TCR was sampled from a man under 40 who had recovered from COVID-19. The sequenced material came from PBMCs or T cells enriched from blood (not recorded which). The chain recombines TRBV7-9 with TRBJ2-1, with 7 positions matching TRBD2. In nucleotides, the CDR3 is TGTGCCAGCAGCTACGGCGGGGGTTACAATGAGCAGTTCTTC. Its translation is CASSYGGGYNEQFF. Based on the CDR3 plus reference TRBV7-9 and TRBJ2-1, the full variable domain is DTGVSQNPRHKITKRGQNVTFRCDPISEHNRLYWYRQTLGQGPEFLTYFQNEAQLEKSRLLSDRFSAERPKGSFSTLEIQRTEQGDSAMYLCASSYGGGYNEQFFGPGTRLTVL.